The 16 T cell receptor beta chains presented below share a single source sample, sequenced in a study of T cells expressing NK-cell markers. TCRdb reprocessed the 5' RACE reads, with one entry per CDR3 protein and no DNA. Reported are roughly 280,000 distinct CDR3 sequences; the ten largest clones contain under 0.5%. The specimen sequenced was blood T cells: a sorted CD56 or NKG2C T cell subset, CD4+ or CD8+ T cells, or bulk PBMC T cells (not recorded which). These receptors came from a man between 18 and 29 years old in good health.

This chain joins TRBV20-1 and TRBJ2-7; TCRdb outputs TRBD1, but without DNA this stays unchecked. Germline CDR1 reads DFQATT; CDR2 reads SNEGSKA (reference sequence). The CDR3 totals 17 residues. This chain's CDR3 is CSARDSTRDILGYEQYF.

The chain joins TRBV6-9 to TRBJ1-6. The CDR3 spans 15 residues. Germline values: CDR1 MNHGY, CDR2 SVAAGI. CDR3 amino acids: CASSYSGQYNSPLHF.

The chain's CDR3 is CATSRDERGGNEQFF. V and J are TRBV15 and TRBJ2-1; there is no DNA to check the TCRdb D call of TRBD1. Per the germline V gene, CDR1 is LNHNV and CDR2 is YYDKDF (reference sequence). The CDR3 length is 15 residues.

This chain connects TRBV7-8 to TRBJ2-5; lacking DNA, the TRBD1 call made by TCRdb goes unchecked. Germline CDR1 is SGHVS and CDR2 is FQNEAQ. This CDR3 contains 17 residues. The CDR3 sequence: CASSAFLFPGQGETQYF.

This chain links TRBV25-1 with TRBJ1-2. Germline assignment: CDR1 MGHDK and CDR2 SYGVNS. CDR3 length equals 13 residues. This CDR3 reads CASSEAILGGYTF.

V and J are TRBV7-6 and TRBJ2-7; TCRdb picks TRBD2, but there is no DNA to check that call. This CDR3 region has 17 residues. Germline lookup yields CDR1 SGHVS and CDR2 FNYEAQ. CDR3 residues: CASSPQGTQREDYEQYF. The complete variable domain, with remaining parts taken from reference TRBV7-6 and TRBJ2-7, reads GAGVSQSPRYKVTKRGQDVALRCDPISGHVSLYWYRQALGQGPEFLTYFNYEAQQDKSGLPNDRFSAERPEGSISTLTIQRTEQRDSAMYRCASSPQGTQREDYEQYFGPGTRLTVT.

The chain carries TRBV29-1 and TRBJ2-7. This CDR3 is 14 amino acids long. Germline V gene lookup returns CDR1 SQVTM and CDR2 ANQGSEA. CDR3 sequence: CSVVRGLTSNEQYF.

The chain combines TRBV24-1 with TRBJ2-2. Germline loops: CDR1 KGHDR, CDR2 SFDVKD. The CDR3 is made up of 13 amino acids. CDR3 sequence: CATTAANTGELFF.

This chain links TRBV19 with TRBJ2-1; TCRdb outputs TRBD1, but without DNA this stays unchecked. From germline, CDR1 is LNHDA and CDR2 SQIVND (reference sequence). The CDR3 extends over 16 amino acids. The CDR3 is CASYPGLGGVRNEQFF.

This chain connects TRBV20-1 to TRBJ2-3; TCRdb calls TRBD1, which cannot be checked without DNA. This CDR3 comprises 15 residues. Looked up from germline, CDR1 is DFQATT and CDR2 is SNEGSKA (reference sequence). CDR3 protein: CSADPIAGGPDTQYF.

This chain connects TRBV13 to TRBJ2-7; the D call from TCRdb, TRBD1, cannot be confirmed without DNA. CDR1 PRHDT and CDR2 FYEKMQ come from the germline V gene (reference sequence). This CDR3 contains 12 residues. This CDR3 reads CASRSQGYEQYF. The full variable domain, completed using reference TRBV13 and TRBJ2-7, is AAGVIQSPRHLIKEKRETATLKCYPIPRHDTVYWYQQGPGQDPQFLISFYEKMQSDKGSIPDRFSAQQFSDYHSELNMSSLELGDSALYFCASRSQGYEQYFGPGTRLTVT.

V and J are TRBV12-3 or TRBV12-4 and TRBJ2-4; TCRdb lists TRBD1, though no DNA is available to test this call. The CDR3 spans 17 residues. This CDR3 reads CASSLLARRPEKNIQYF.

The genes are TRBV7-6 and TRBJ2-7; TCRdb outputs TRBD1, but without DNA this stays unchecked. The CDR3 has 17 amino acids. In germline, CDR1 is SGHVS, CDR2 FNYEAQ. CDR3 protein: CASSLVPGQTGTYEQYF.

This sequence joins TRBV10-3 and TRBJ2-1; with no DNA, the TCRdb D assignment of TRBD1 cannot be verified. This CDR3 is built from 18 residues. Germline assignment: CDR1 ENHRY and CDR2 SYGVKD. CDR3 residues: CAMGLGRRLADSYNEQFF.

This CDR3 is CASSLLDLQETQYF. The J gene is TRBJ2-5, the V gene TRBV5-1. CDR1 is SGHRS and CDR2 is YFSETQ in the germline V gene. This CDR3 has 14 amino acids.

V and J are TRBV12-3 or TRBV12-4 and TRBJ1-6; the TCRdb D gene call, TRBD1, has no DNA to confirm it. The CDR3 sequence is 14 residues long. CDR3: CASSLSGQNSPLHF.